These 28 T cell receptor beta chains originate from one sample sequenced in a study of cytomegalovirus exposure and HLA in healthy donors. Using immunoSEQ multiplex PCR, the repertoire was profiled, and TCRdb retains in-frame clones only, with some absent. In the table there are some 150,000 clones, just over 85% of which are singletons. The material sequenced was PBMCs. The receptors originated from a woman aged 18-29 years in good health and CMV-seropositive.

This clone was seen once. J is TRBJ1-4 and V is TRBV4-1; tentative D call: TRBD1 (6 bases). V lost 2 bases and J lost 10, with 17 bases in between. Germline CDR1 is MGHRA and CDR2 is YSYEKL. The CDR3 runs 15 residues. The CDR3: CASSQKRQDLGKLFF. Here the CDR3 DNA reads TGCGCCAGCAGCCAAAAGCGACAGGACCTGGGAAAACTGTTTTTT.

A single count supports this clone. This chain uses TRBV10-3 with TRBJ2-7; 9 bases are a match to TRBD1. Germline lookup yields CDR1 ENHRY and CDR2 SYGVKD. The CDR3 is 15 residues long. After removal of 7 bases from V and 5 bases from J, the junction contained 12 bases not matched to a gene. CDR3 in DNA: TGTGCCATCAAGCAGACGCAGGACAGGGGTGACGAGCAGTACTTC. Translated, it gives CAIKQTQDRGDEQYF.

This sequence joins TRBV18 and TRBJ1-2; 7 bases line up with TRBD1. V was pared by 3 bases and J by 3 bases, with 7 bases of the junction left unmatched. The CDR3 has 15 amino acids. The V gene's germline CDR1 is KGHSH and CDR2 LQKENI. The CDR3 DNA reads TGTGCCAGCTCACCTGAGGGGGCGATTCACTATGGCTACACCTTC. Translated, it gives CASSPEGAIHYGYTF.

The gene calls are TRBV4-1 and TRBJ2-7; possible D gene TRBD1, 6 bases. Trimming stripped 0 bases from V and 2 bases from J, with 11 bases between. Germline CDR1 and CDR2: MGHRA and YSYEKL. The CDR3 has 15 amino acids. The CDR3 DNA follows: TGCGCCAGCAGCCAAGAGCAGGACAGCGCCTACGAGCAGTACTTC. It codes for CASSQEQDSAYEQYF.

This chain joins TRBV5-1 and TRBJ1-4, with 8 positions matching TRBD1. V shed 7 bases and J 4 bases; nucleotides not matched to a gene: 9. CDR3 size: 15 residues. Germline CDR1 reads SGHRS; CDR2 reads YFSETQ. The CDR3 region is CASRRQGLGNEKLFF. The CDR3 nucleotides are TGCGCCAGCCGAAGACAGGGGCTGGGTAATGAAAAACTGTTTTTT. The full variable domain, with the rest looked up from reference TRBV5-1 and TRBJ1-4, is KAGVTQTPRYLIKTRGQQVTLSCSPISGHRSVSWYQQTPGQGLQFLFEYFSETQRNKGNFPGRFSGRQFSNSRSEMNVSTLELGDSALYLCASRRQGLGNEKLFFGSGTQLSVL.

The V call is TRBV27, the J call TRBJ1-5, with D tentatively TRBD1 (5 bases). The CDR3 runs to 14 residues. From germline, CDR1 is MNHEY and CDR2 SMNVEV (reference sequence). Trimming removed 1 base at V and 9 bases at J, with 13 bases between. CDR3 nucleotide sequence: TGTGCCAGCAGTTTATTGCAGGGCGATCGGCCCCAGCATTTT. It codes for CASSLLQGDRPQHF.

The chain links TRBV6-5 to TRBJ2-5; D is perhaps TRBD1 (6 bases). The CDR3 runs to 16 residues. Germline CDR1 and CDR2: MNHEY and SVGAGI. Trimming took off 0 bases at V and 5 bases at J, with 16 bases between the two ends. The CDR3 sequence is CASSYSRYRVLETQYF. CDR3 coding DNA: TGTGCCAGCAGTTACTCTCGGTACAGGGTATTGGAGACCCAGTACTTC.

The table lists this clone with a few counts. The CDR3 region has the DNA TGCGCCAGCAGCTTGGGAGCGGGGGAGGGAGATACGCAGTATTTT. Translated: CASSLGAGEGDTQYF. This chain links TRBV5-1 with TRBJ2-3; 8 positions agree with TRBD2. The V and J ends lost 0 bases and 5 bases, in that order; junction bases with no gene match: 5. Germline lookup yields CDR1 SGHRS and CDR2 YFSETQ. This CDR3 is 15 amino acids long.

The V and J genes are TRBV2 and TRBJ2-5; 12 bases match TRBD2. V trimming: 5 bases; J trimming: 4 bases; junction bases outside the gene matches: 11. The CDR3 is 17 amino acids. From germline, CDR1 is SNHLY and CDR2 FYNNEI. CDR3 bases: TGTGCCAGCAGTTCCAGGACTAGCGGGACAGGAAGAGAGACCCAGTACTTC. Translated, it gives CASSSRTSGTGRETQYF.

V usage is TRBV5-6 and J usage is TRBJ1-6; no firm D call. Germline V gives CDR1 SGHDT, CDR2 YYEEEE. CDR3 size: 13 residues. The V and J ends lost 7 bases and 1 base respectively, with 6 bases between them. CDR3 residues: CASGSSYNSPLHF. CDR3 coding DNA: TGTGCCAGCGGCAGTTCCTATAATTCACCCCTCCACTTT.

This chain connects TRBV28 to TRBJ1-6, with 8 bases that match TRBD1. Germline-derived CDR1 and CDR2 are MDHEN and SYDVKM. V shed 6 bases and J 2 bases; nucleotides not matched to a gene: 15. There are 19 residues in the CDR3. CDR3 protein: CASSLLLSGGQTYNSPLHF. Written as DNA, the CDR3 is TGTGCCAGCAGCCTCTTGCTCTCAGGGGGCCAAACCTATAATTCACCCCTCCACTTT.

The V and J genes are TRBV9 and TRBJ2-3; D unclear. CDR1 SGDLS and CDR2 YYNGEE come from the germline V gene. The CDR3 has 13 residues. V lost 4 bases and J 4 bases, leaving 10 bases between the germline ends. CDR3 amino acids: CASSFRSADTQYF. The CDR3 coding sequence is TGTGCCAGCAGCTTCCGGTCTGCAGATACGCAGTATTTT.

This chain connects TRBV6-5 to TRBJ1-1; D is undetermined. The CDR3 sequence is 16 residues long. The germline V gene encodes CDR1 MNHEY and CDR2 SVGAGI. V was shortened by 4 bases and J by 0 bases, with 15 bases between the two germline ends. Here the CDR3 reads CASSSNLGFMNTEAFF. CDR3 in DNA: TGTGCCAGCAGTTCGAACCTAGGATTCATGAACACTGAAGCTTTCTTT.

This clone was observed a few times. This rearrangement joins TRBV5-1 to TRBJ2-7; no definite D call. The V gene's germline CDR1 is SGHRS and CDR2 YFSETQ. V was trimmed by 1 base and J by 2 bases, leaving 10 bases between them. The CDR3 runs to 14 residues. In DNA, the CDR3 is TGCGCCAGCAGCTTGTTTGGCAGTACCTACGAGCAGTACTTC. Translating it yields CASSLFGSTYEQYF.

This chain links TRBV7-8 with TRBJ1-5; the D gene is possibly TRBD1 (5 bases). The length of the CDR3 is 16 residues. V shed 4 bases and J shed 3 bases, with 16 bases lying between them. Germline V gene sequence: CDR1 SGHVS, CDR2 FQNEAQ. The CDR3 reads CASSSGTLRINQPQHF. The DNA of the CDR3 is TGTGCCAGCAGCTCGGGGACTCTACGGATCAATCAGCCCCAGCATTTT. Complete variable domain (other parts from reference TRBV7-8 and TRBJ1-5): GAGVSQSPRYKVAKRGQDVALRCDPISGHVSLFWYQQALGQGPEFLTYFQNEAQLDKSGLPSDRFFAERPEGSVSTLKIQRTQQEDSAVYLCASSSGTLRINQPQHFGDGTRLSIL.

This rearrangement joins TRBV19 to TRBJ2-2; no reliable D call. Trimming stripped 4 bases from V and 0 bases from J, with 6 bases between. Germline lookup yields CDR1 LNHDA and CDR2 SQIVND (reference sequence). The CDR3 sequence is 14 residues long. The CDR3 spells CASSTGANTGELFF. Written as DNA, the CDR3 is TGTGCCAGTAGTACAGGTGCGAACACCGGGGAGCTGTTTTTT.

J is TRBJ2-3 and V is TRBV28; perhaps TRBD1 as D (5 bases). Germline assignment: CDR1 MDHEN and CDR2 SYDVKM. Trimming cost V 3 bases and J 6 bases, with 13 bases left between them. The length of the CDR3 is 14 residues. CDR3 DNA: TGTGCCAGCAGTTTGATTAGGGGCTATGATACGCAGTATTTT. The encoded protein is CASSLIRGYDTQYF. Complete variable domain (other parts from reference TRBV28 and TRBJ2-3): DVKVTQSSRYLVKRTGEKVFLECVQDMDHENMFWYRQDPGLGLRLIYFSYDVKMKEKGDIPEGYSVSREKKERFSLILESASTNQTSMYLCASSLIRGYDTQYFGPGTRLTVL.

This sequence joins TRBV7-2 and TRBJ2-3; perhaps TRBD1 as D (6 bases). Trimming took off 2 bases at V and 1 base at J, with 10 bases between the two ends. Germline CDR1 is SGHTA and CDR2 is FQGNSA. The CDR3 length is 15 residues. As DNA, the CDR3 is TGTGCCAGCAGCTTATCCTGGACAGGCACAGATACGCAGTATTTT. Translating gives CASSLSWTGTDTQYF.

CDR3 in amino acids: CAWSTLAGFANNEQFF. CDR3 nucleotide sequence: TGTGCCTGGAGTACGCTAGCGGGATTCGCCAACAATGAGCAGTTCTTC. The chain joins TRBV30 to TRBJ2-1, with 9 nucleotides matching TRBD2. Looked up from germline, CDR1 is GTSNPN and CDR2 is SVGIG (reference sequence). V dropped 2 bases and J dropped 5; count of bases not matched to a gene: 10. CDR3 length: 16 residues.

The CDR3 DNA sequence: TGCAGCGCCTGCCGACAGGGCCGCACTGAAGCTTTCTTT. It codes for CSACRQGRTEAFF. This sequence joins TRBV29-1 and TRBJ1-1, with 7 positions matching TRBD1. V lost 7 bases to trimming and J lost 4 bases; unmatched junction nucleotides: 9. Germline V gene sequence: CDR1 SQVTM, CDR2 ANQGSEA. CDR3 length equals 13 residues.

V usage is TRBV10-1 and J usage is TRBJ2-1, with TRBD2 matching over 9 bases. This CDR3 spans 16 amino acids. Germline-derived CDR1 and CDR2 are WNHNN and SYGVQD (reference sequence). The V gene end was trimmed by 0 bases and the J gene end by 7 bases; junction bases not matched to a gene: 7. CDR3 nucleotides: TGCGCCAGCAGTGAGTCGGCGGGAGGGGGTAAGAATGAGCAGTTCTTC. Protein product: CASSESAGGGKNEQFF.

The chain carries TRBV30 and TRBJ2-3; D may be TRBD2 (6 bases). CDR3 length: 15 residues. V lost 3 bases, J lost 3 bases, and 16 bases lay in between. Per the germline V gene, CDR1 is GTSNPN and CDR2 is SVGIG (reference sequence). The CDR3 reads CAWRRRGRTTDTQYF. CDR3 bases: TGTGCCTGGAGGCGGCGGGGACGTACAACAGATACGCAGTATTTT.

The V and J genes are TRBV27 and TRBJ2-3; TRBD2 might be the D (5 bases). Germline CDR1 reads MNHEY; CDR2 reads SMNVEV (reference sequence). The V end was cut by 8 bases, the J end by 5 bases, with 23 bases between. The CDR3 runs to 16 residues. CDR3: CASPNPWAYEGDTQYF. The CDR3 nucleotides are TGTGCCAGCCCCAACCCTTGGGCTTACGAGGGAGATACGCAGTATTTT.

This chain links TRBV5-8 with TRBJ2-5, with TRBD1 identical over 7 bases. Germline assignment: CDR1 SGHTS and CDR2 YDEGEE. This CDR3 is 13 amino acids long. J was trimmed by 2 bases and V by 7 bases; bases with no gene match: 5. The CDR3 loop is CASLLGQQETQYF. CDR3 in DNA: TGTGCCAGCCTATTGGGACAGCAAGAGACCCAGTACTTC. Based on the CDR3 plus reference TRBV5-8 and TRBJ2-5, the full variable domain is EAGVTQSPTHLIKTRGQQATLRCSPISGHTSVYWYQQALGLGLQFLLWYDEGEERNRGNFPPRFSGRQFPNYSSELNVNALELEDSALYLCASLLGQQETQYFGPGTRLLVL.

The gene calls are TRBV2 and TRBJ1-6, with D hard to call. Looked up from germline, CDR1 is SNHLY and CDR2 is FYNNEI. The V and J ends lost 2 bases and 9 bases respectively, with 11 bases between them. The CDR3 has 14 residues. CDR3 sequence: CASSESAGLSPLHF. For the CDR3, the DNA is TGTGCCAGCAGTGAATCGGCAGGTCTTTCACCCCTCCACTTT.

The V and J genes are TRBV27 and TRBJ1-5; 8 bases are shared with TRBD1. V lost 5 bases, J lost 0 bases, and 6 bases stayed unmatched. This CDR3 spans 16 amino acids. Per the germline V gene, CDR1 is MNHEY and CDR2 is SMNVEV (reference sequence). Here the CDR3 DNA reads TGTGCCAGCAGTGCCTCACAGGGGGATAGCAATCAGCCCCAGCATTTT. This sequence encodes CASSASQGDSNQPQHF.

V and J are TRBV9 and TRBJ2-7, with TRBD1 identical over 7 bases. The length of the CDR3 is 15 residues. Germline loops: CDR1 SGDLS, CDR2 YYNGEE. The V gene end was trimmed by 4 bases and the J gene end by 6 bases; junction bases not matched to a gene: 13. The CDR3 sequence is CASSSQPGQAAEQYF. CDR3 DNA sequence: TGTGCCAGCAGCTCCCAGCCTGGACAGGCTGCCGAGCAGTACTTC.

The chain links TRBV7-9 to TRBJ2-3, with D perhaps matching TRBD2 (5 bases). CDR1 is SEHNR and CDR2 is FQNEAQ in the germline V gene (reference sequence). The CDR3 extends over 17 amino acids. V lost 0 bases and J 0 bases, leaving 13 bases between the germline ends. CDR3 in amino acids: CASSLARAAKSTDTQYF. The CDR3 coding sequence is TGTGCCAGCAGCTTAGCGAGGGCAGCGAAAAGCACAGATACGCAGTATTTT.